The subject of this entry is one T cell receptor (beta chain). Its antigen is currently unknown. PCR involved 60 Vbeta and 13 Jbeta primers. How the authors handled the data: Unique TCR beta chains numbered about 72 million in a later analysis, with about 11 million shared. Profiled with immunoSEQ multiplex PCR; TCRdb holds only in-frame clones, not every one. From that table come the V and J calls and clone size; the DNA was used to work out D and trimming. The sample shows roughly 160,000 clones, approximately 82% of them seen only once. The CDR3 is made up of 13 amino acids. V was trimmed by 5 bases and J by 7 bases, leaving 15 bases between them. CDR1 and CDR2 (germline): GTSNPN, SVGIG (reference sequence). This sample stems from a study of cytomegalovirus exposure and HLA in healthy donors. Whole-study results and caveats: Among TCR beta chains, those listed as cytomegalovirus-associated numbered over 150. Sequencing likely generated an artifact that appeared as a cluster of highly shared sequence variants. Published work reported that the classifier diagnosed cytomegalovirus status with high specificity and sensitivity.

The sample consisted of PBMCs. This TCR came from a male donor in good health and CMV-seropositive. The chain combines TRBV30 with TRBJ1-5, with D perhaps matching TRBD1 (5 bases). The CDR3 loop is CAWRGERGQPQHF. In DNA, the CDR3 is TGTGCCTGGCGGGGGGAAAGGGGCCAGCCCCAGCATTTT.